The clone carrying this TCR beta chain has a handful of counts. The antigen remains undetermined. Regarding time point: persistent/refractory GD, antithyroid drugs over 5 years with positive TRAb. From PBMCs, RNA was extracted and then used to make the TCR library. This sample was taken from a study of regulatory T cells in long-lasting Graves disease. Study at large: It was over 5 years of antithyroid drugs, with positive TSH receptor antibodies, that meant persistent Graves' disease.

Study-level findings and limits: Comparison showed that persistent patients shared more public clonotypes (2,741) than new patients (about 970). Persistent disease showed a preference for TRBV28, TRBJ1-2 and TRBJ2-5. Examination was confined to peripheral blood, excluding thyroid tissue.

The germline V and J ends were trimmed by 2 bases and 1 base, with 9 bases remaining between them. The CDR3 spans 15 residues. Germline V gene data show CDR1 as MDHEN and CDR2 as SYDVKM. Building the TCR beta libraries relied on iRepertoire HTBI primers, and CDR3 regions underwent Arm-PCR. One entry per CDR3 protein, called by TCRdb with MiXCR from the multiplex PCR reads. The data contain around 400,000 distinct CDR3 sequences, around 22% of them singletons. The sample consisted of peripheral blood mononuclear cells (PBMCs), taken when the disease was refractory, from a patient treated with antithyroid drugs. The receptor comes from a female donor with Graves disease. This chain joins TRBV28 and TRBJ1-5; a possible D gene is TRBD1 (6 bases). The CDR3 region has the DNA TGTGCCAGCAGTTTAGCAGGGGAAAGCAATCAGCCCCAGCATTTT. Encoded protein: CASSLAGESNQPQHF.